The sequence of this T cell receptor beta chain was determined in a study of control samples from healthy donors and cancer patients. Germline assignment: CDR1 SQVTM and CDR2 ANQGSEA. J was trimmed by 6 bases and V by 7 bases; bases with no gene match: 5. This CDR3 has 12 residues. Sequenced by immunoSEQ multiplex PCR; TCRdb stores in-frame clones only, minus some. The sample holds approximately 90,000 clones; roughly nine tenths are singletons and the top ten take approximately 14%. The sequence was collected from a woman in her seventies in good health. The sample comprised blood. The chain is built from TRBV29-1 and TRBJ2-3, with 9 nucleotides matching TRBD2. The CDR3 DNA sequence: TGCAGCGGAGCGGGAGGAAGGGATACGCAGTATTTT. Encoded protein: CSGAGGRDTQYF.